These T cell receptor beta chains were read from a single sample in a study of OX40 agonist ivuxolimab in advanced cancers. Measured with immunoSEQ multiplex PCR; TCRdb has only the in-frame clones, and not every one. Of roughly 75,000 clones in the sample, 70% to 90% were seen once. The material sequenced was CD4+ or CD8+ T cells sorted from blood, taken in a trial of the OX40 agonist ivuxolimab. The source is an adult with an advanced solid tumor such as melanoma, head and neck, liver or kidney cancer. Each CDR3 is given with its conserved first and last residue. A D gene is named only where the DNA matches it firmly. Part of the rows lack a size; the others show once, few, many or a class for expanded clones.

v_gene	j_gene	abundance	d_gene	CDR3aa	CDR3nt
TRBV2	TRBJ2-3	large	NA	CASKEDLSTDTQYF	TGTGCCAGCAAGGAGGACCTAAGCACAGATACGCAGTATTTT
TRBV28	TRBJ2-3	once	TRBD2	CASRLAGGKDTQYF	TGTGCCAGCAGACTAGCGGGAGGAAAAGATACGCAGTATTTT
TRBV28	TRBJ1-2	NA	TRBD1	CASRESGTGSYGYTF	TGTGCCAGCCGAGAGAGCGGGACAGGGTCCTATGGCTACACCTTC
TRBV6-5	TRBJ2-7	NA	TRBD2	CASSYDPSGFSYEQYF	TGTGCCAGCAGTTACGATCCTAGCGGGTTCTCCTACGAGCAGTACTTC
TRBV28	TRBJ2-1	NA	NA	CASSSLNEQFF	TGTGCCAGCAGTTCGCTTAATGAGCAGTTCTTC
TRBV5-1	TRBJ2-2	NA	TRBD1	CASSPGQGTTGELFF	TGCGCCAGCAGCCCGGGACAGGGGACCACCGGGGAGCTGTTTTTT
TRBV19	TRBJ2-4	many	TRBD1	CASSLYRGPKNIQYF	TGTGCCAGTAGTTTATACAGGGGGCCTAAAAACATTCAGTACTTC
TRBV5-4	TRBJ2-3	NA	TRBD2	CASSARVAGTDTQYF	TGTGCCAGCAGCGCCAGGGTAGCGGGAACAGATACGCAGTATTTT
TRBV23-1	TRBJ1-1	NA	TRBD1	CAIGKGAAFF	TGCGCCATCGGGAAGGGGGCTGCTTTCTTT
TRBV11-3	TRBJ2-5	NA	NA	CASSPPWDKETQYF	TGTGCCAGCAGCCCCCCCTGGGACAAGGAGACCCAGTACTTC
TRBV11-3	TRBJ1-1	NA	TRBD1	CASSQTDRVFVEAFF	TGTGCCAGCAGCCAGACCGACAGGGTATTTGTTGAAGCTTTCTTT
TRBV6-1	TRBJ1-2	NA	TRBD1	CASSVPLDRAYGYTF	TGTGCCAGCAGTGTCCCGTTGGACAGGGCCTATGGCTACACCTTC
TRBV27	TRBJ1-2	NA	NA	CASSEGGIGGYTF	TGTGCCAGCAGTGAGGGGGGAATCGGTGGCTACACCTTC
TRBV21-1	TRBJ2-7	NA	NA	CASSSLRDRGNEQYF	TGTGCCAGCAGCAGCCTCCGGGACAGGGGGAACGAGCAGTACTTC
TRBV19	TRBJ2-7	NA	TRBD2	CASGPGGLAGAYEQYF	TGTGCCAGTGGGCCGGGTGGACTAGCGGGAGCCTACGAGCAGTACTTC
TRBV5-6	TRBJ2-7	NA	NA	CASSYSSLSYEQYF	TGTGCCAGCAGCTATTCGAGCCTCTCCTACGAGCAGTACTTC
TRBV30	TRBJ2-5	NA	NA	CACFLLETQYF	TGTGCCTGCTTTCTCTTGGAGACCCAGTACTTC
TRBV7-7	TRBJ2-3	medium-sized	NA	CASSASGTDTQYF	TGTGCTAGCAGCGCTTCTGGCACAGATACGCAGTATTTT
TRBV2	TRBJ1-5	NA	NA	CASIQDSNQPQHF	TGTGCCAGCATCCAGGACAGCAATCAGCCCCAGCATTTT
TRBV28	TRBJ2-2	NA	TRBD2	CASCGGANTGELFF	TGTGCCAGCTGCGGGGGGGCGAACACCGGGGAGCTGTTTTTT
TRBV18	TRBJ2-6	NA	NA	CASSPGKVESSGANVLTF	TGTGCCAGCTCACCGGGCAAGGTAGAAAGTTCTGGGGCCAACGTCCTGACTTTC
TRBV19	TRBJ1-3	once	TRBD1	CASSIFVTGISGNTIYF	TGTGCCAGTAGTATTTTCGTGACAGGGATCTCTGGAAACACCATATATTTT
TRBV19	TRBJ2-1	NA	TRBD2	CASTQGLAGVTEQFF	TGTGCCAGTACCCAGGGACTAGCGGGAGTCACTGAGCAGTTCTTC
TRBV5-1	TRBJ2-3	NA	TRBD2	CASSFGLASDTDTQYF	TGCGCCAGCAGCTTCGGACTAGCCTCTGACACAGATACGCAGTATTTT
TRBV4-1	TRBJ2-7	NA	TRBD1	CASSQRSTGSVLYEQYF	TGCGCCAGCAGCCAGAGATCGACAGGGTCGGTTCTCTACGAGCAGTACTTC
TRBV5-1	TRBJ1-2	NA	NA	CASRLGEEYGYTF	TGCGCCAGCCGATTGGGGGAGGAGTATGGCTACACCTTC
TRBV6-6	TRBJ2-7	NA	NA	CASKGTSYEQYF	TGTGCCAGCAAAGGGACATCCTACGAGCAGTACTTC
TRBV19	TRBJ2-7	NA	TRBD2	CASSLASGLSYEQYF	TGTGCCAGTAGTTTAGCTAGCGGGCTCTCCTACGAGCAGTACTTC
TRBV30	TRBJ2-1	NA	NA	CACNRLRHRVVDEQFF	TGTGCCTGTAACCGACTCCGCCATCGCGTAGTCGATGAGCAGTTCTTC
TRBV6-6	TRBJ2-1	NA	TRBD2	CASSYLAGGSNEQFF	TGTGCCAGCAGTTATCTCGCGGGAGGGTCTAATGAGCAGTTCTTC
TRBV11-3	TRBJ1-5	once	TRBD1	CASSLGQGDQPQHF	TGTGCCAGCAGCCTGGGACAGGGTGATCAGCCCCAGCATTTT
TRBV9	TRBJ2-3	NA	TRBD1	CASNTGTVSATDTQYF	TGTGCCAGCAACACCGGGACAGTTTCCGCCACAGATACGCAGTATTTT
TRBV7-8	TRBJ1-1	few	NA	CASSPGATEAFF	TGTGCCAGCAGCCCAGGGGCCACTGAAGCTTTCTTT
TRBV5-1	TRBJ2-3	NA	TRBD2	CATGLAGEFTDTQYF	TGCGCCACCGGCTTAGCGGGAGAATTTACAGATACGCAGTATTTT
TRBV11-2	TRBJ2-2	NA	NA	CASSLGQTNTGELFF	TGTGCCAGCAGCTTAGGACAGACGAACACCGGGGAGCTGTTTTTT
TRBV7-9	TRBJ1-1	NA	NA	CASSLADTQNTEAFF	TGTGCCAGCAGCTTAGCGGATACCCAGAACACTGAAGCTTTCTTT
TRBV10-2	TRBJ2-3	NA	NA	CASKLQTLTTDTQYF	TGCGCCAGCAAGCTCCAGACCCTCACTACAGATACGCAGTATTTT
TRBV19	TRBJ1-5	few	NA	CASSILGGSNQPQHF	TGTGCCAGTAGTATCTTAGGGGGGAGCAATCAGCCCCAGCATTTT
TRBV11-2	TRBJ2-3	NA	TRBD2	CASSLGKGLAGGADTQYF	TGTGCCAGCAGCTTAGGAAAGGGACTAGCGGGAGGGGCAGATACGCAGTATTTT
TRBV7-2	TRBJ2-6	NA	TRBD1	CASSLGTGAGANVLTF	TGTGCCAGCAGCTTGGGGACAGGGGCTGGGGCCAACGTCCTGACTTTC
TRBV7-9	TRBJ2-3	NA	NA	CASSLQDTQYF	TGTGCCAGCAGCTTACAGGATACGCAGTATTTT
TRBV9	TRBJ2-5	NA	TRBD2	CASSVGTSGYQETQYF	TGTGCCAGCAGCGTGGGGACTAGCGGGTACCAAGAGACCCAGTACTTC
TRBV10-2	TRBJ2-2	NA	TRBD1	CASEGTGGGTGELFF	TGCGCCAGCGAAGGGACAGGGGGCGGCACCGGGGAGCTGTTTTTT
TRBV27	TRBJ2-7	NA	NA	CASSLGQPSETYYEQYF	TGTGCCAGCAGTTTGGGTCAGCCTAGCGAGACCTACTACGAGCAGTACTTC
TRBV5-1	TRBJ2-7	NA	NA	CASSLSGGVAKYYEQYF	TGCGCCAGCAGCTTGTCTGGGGGAGTCGCCAAATACTACGAGCAGTACTTC
TRBV13	TRBJ2-1	once	NA	CASSLNDNEQFF	TGTGCCAGCAGCTTAAATGACAATGAGCAGTTCTTC
TRBV9	TRBJ1-1	NA	NA	CASSPRGGVKAFF	TGTGCCAGCAGCCCACGAGGAGGAGTTAAAGCTTTCTTT